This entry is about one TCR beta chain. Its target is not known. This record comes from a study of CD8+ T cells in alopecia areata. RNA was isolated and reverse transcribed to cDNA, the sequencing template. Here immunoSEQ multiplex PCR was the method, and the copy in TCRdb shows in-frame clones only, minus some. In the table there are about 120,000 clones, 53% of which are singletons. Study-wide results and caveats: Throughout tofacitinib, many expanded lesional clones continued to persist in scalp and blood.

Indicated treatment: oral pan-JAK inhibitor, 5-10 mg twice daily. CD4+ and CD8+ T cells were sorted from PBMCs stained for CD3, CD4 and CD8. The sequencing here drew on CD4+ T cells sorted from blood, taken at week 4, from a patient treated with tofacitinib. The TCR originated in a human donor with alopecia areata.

The CDR3 DNA reads as TGTGCCATCATGGGAAAACTAGACAATGAGCAGTTCTTC. Translated, it gives CAIMGKLDNEQFF. This chain links TRBV10-3 with TRBJ2-1; tentative D call: TRBD2 (5 bases). The CDR3 consists of 13 residues. Trimming took 7 bases from V and 5 from J, leaving 12 bases between them. In germline, CDR1 is ENHRY, CDR2 SYGVKD.